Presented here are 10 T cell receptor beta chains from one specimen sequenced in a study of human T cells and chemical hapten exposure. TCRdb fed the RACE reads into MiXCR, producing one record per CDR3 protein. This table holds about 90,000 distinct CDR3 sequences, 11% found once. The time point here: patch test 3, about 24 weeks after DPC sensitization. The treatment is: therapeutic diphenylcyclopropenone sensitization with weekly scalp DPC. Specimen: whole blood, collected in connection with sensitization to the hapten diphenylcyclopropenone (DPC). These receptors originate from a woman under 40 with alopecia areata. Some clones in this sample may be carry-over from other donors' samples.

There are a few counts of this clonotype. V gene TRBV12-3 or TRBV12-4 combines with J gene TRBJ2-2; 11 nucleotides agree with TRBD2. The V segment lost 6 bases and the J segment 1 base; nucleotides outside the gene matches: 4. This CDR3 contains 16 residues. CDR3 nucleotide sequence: TGTGCCAGCAGGCTCGGGACTAGCGGGAACACCGGGGAGCTGTTTTTT. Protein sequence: CASRLGTSGNTGELFF.

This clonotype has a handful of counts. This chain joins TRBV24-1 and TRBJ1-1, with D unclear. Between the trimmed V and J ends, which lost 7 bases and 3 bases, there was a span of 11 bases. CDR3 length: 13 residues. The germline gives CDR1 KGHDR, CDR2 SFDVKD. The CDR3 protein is CATRGPKDTEAFF. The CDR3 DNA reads TGTGCCACCAGGGGTCCGAAGGACACTGAAGCTTTCTTT.

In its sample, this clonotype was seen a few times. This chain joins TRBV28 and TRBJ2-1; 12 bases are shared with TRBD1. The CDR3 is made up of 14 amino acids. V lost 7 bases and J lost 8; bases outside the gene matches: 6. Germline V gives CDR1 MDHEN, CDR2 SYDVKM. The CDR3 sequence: CASMSGQGAHEQFF. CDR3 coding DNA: TGTGCCAGCATGTCGGGACAGGGGGCCCATGAGCAGTTCTTC.

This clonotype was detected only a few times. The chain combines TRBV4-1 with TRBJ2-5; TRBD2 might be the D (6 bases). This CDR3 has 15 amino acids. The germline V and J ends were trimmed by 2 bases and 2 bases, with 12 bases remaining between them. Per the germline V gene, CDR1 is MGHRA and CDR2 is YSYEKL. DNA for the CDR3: TGCGCCAGCAGCCAAACCGAACTAGCACAAGAGACCCAGTACTTC. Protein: CASSQTELAQETQYF.

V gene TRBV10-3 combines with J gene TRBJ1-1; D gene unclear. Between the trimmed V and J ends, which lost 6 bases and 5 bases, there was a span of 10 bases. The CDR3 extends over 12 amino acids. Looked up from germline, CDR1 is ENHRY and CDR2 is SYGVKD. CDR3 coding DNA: TGTGCCATCAGCGATGAATTAACTGAAGCTTTCTTT. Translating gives CAISDELTEAFF.

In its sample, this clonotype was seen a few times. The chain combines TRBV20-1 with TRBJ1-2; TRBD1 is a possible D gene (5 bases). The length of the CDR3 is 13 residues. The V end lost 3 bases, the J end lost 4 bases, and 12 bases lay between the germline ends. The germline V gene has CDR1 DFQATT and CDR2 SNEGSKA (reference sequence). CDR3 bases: TGCAGTGCTAGTCCAACACAGGCCTATGGCTACACCTTC. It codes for CSASPTQAYGYTF.

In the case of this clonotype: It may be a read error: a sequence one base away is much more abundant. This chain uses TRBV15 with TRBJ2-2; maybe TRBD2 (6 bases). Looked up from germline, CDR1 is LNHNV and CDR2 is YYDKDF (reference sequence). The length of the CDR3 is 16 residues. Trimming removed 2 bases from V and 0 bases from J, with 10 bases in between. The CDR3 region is CATSRRRGPNTGELFF. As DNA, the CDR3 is TGTGCCACCAGCAGAAGGAGGGGCCCGAACACCGGGGAGCTGTTTTTT.

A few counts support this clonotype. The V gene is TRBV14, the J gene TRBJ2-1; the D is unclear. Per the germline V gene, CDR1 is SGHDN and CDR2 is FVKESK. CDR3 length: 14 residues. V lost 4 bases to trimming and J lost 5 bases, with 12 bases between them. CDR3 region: CASSPLVLHNEQFF. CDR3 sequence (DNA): TGTGCCAGCAGCCCTCTGGTGTTGCACAATGAGCAGTTCTTC.

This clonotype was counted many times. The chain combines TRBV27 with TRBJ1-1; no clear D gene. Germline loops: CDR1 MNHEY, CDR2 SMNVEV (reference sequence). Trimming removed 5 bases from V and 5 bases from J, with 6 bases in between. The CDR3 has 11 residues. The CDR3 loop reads CASSGWTEAFF. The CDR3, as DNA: TGTGCCAGCAGTGGGTGGACTGAAGCTTTCTTT.

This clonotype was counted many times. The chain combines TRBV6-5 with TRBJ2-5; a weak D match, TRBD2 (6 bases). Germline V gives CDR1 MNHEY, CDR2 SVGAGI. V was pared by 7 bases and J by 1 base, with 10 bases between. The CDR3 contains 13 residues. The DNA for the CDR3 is TGTGCCAGCATGCGGGGAAGCCAAGAGACCCAGTACTTC. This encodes CASMRGSQETQYF.